The T cell receptor (beta chain) under discussion was sequenced for a study of blood T cells in healthy people across ages. The CDR3 contains 15 residues. V was pared by 1 base and J by 4 bases, with 13 bases between. CDR1 is LGHDT, CDR2 YNNKEL, per germline (reference sequence). Isolation of PBMCs gave at least 6 million cells per sample. This clonotype has a handful of counts. Its cognate antigen is unknown. Study-wide results and limits: Strong correlation was found linking TCR beta diversity to naive T cell percentage.

A second PCR, run for 7 to 11 cycles, used a sample-barcoded 5' primer plus a J-beta primer mix. TCRdb re-called the 5' RACE reads through MiXCR, storing one row per CDR3 protein. The sample carries 550,000 to 650,000 distinct CDR3 sequences, about 26% recorded once. A further study also used this sample, focusing on T cells of mothers and their children.

Source material: blood. This receptor was identified in a boy younger than 10 in good health. This chain joins TRBV3-1 and TRBJ1-2; D unclear. The CDR3 here is CASSQGTPRSYGYTF. CDR3 nucleotide sequence: TGTGCCAGCAGCCAAGGAACACCCCGGAGCTATGGCTACACCTTC.